This T cell receptor beta chain was found in a study of T cell responses to AZD1222 COVID-19 vaccine. The data were produced by immunoSEQ multiplex PCR, yet TCRdb's version contains in-frame clones alone and is incomplete. The sample shows over 150,000 clones, roughly 94% of them seen only once. Per germline, CDR1 DFQATT and CDR2 SNEGSKA (reference sequence). The CDR3 runs to 14 residues. The V segment lost 3 bases and the J segment 5 bases; nucleotides outside the gene matches: 3. This clone was seen a single time. This sequence originates from an adult who received the AZD1222 COVID-19 vaccine. The material sequenced was peripheral blood, taken 28 days after the second AZD1222 dose. The J gene is TRBJ1-6, the V gene TRBV20-1, with 8 bases aligning to TRBD1. DNA for the CDR3: TGCAGTGCTAGTAGGACAGGGAATAATTCACCCCTCCACTTT. Its protein product is CSASRTGNNSPLHF.